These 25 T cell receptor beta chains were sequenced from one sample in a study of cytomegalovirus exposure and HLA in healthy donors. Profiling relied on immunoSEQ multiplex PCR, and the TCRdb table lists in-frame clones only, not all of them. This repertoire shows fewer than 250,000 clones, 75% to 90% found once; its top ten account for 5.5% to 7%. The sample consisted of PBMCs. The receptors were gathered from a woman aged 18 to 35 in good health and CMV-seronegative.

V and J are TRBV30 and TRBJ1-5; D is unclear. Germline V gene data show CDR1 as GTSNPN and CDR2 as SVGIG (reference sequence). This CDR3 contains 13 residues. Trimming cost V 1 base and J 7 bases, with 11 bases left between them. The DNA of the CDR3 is TGTGCCTGGAGTGGAGGGATGGGCCAGCCCCAGCATTTT. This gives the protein CAWSGGMGQPQHF.

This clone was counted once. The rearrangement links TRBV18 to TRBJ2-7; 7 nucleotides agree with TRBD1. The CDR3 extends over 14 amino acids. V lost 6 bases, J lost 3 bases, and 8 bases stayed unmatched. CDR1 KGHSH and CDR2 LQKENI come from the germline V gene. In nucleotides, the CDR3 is TGTGCCAGCTCCCTCGGGACAGCATACTACGAGCAGTACTTC. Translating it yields CASSLGTAYYEQYF.

The CDR3 protein is CASSHLYPTSTDTQYF. As DNA, the CDR3 is TGTGCCAGCAGCCACCTTTATCCTACTAGCACAGATACGCAGTATTTT. The chain employs TRBV4-2 and TRBJ2-3; D is ambiguous. Germline V gene lookup returns CDR1 LGHNA and CDR2 YNFKEQ. CDR3 length: 16 amino acids. V lost 3 bases, J lost 0 bases, and 13 bases lay in between.

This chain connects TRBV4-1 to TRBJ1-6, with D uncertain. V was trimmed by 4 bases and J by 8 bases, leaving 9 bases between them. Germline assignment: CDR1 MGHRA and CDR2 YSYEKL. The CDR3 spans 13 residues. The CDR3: CASSRRVDSPLHF. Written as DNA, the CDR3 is TGCGCCAGCAGCCGACGGGTCGATTCACCCCTCCACTTT.

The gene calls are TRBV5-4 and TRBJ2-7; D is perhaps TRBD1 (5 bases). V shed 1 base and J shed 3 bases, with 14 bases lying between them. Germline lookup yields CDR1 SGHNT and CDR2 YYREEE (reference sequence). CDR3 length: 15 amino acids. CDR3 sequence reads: CASSLSAGPLYEQYF. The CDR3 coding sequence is TGTGCCAGCAGCTTGAGTGCAGGGCCCCTCTACGAGCAGTACTTC.

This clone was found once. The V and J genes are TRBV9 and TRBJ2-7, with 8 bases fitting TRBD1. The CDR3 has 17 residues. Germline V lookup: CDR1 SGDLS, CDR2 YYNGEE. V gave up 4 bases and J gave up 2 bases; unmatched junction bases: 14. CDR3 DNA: TGTGCCAGCAGCCTAGAGGATTCGGGGACAGGAGCCTACGAGCAGTACTTC. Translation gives CASSLEDSGTGAYEQYF.

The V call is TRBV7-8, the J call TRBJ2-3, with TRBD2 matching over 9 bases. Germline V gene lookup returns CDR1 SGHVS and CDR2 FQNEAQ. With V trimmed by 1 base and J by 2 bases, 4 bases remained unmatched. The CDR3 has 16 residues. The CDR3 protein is CASSLVAGGITDTQYF. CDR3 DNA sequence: TGTGCCAGCAGCTTAGTTGCGGGAGGGATCACAGATACGCAGTATTTT.

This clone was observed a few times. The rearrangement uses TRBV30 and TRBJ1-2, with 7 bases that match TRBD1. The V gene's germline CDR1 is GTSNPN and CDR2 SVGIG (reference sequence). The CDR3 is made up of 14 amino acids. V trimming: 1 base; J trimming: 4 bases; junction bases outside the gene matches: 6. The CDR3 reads CAWSAGQPPYGYTF. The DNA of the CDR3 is TGTGCCTGGAGTGCGGGACAGCCACCCTATGGCTACACCTTC.

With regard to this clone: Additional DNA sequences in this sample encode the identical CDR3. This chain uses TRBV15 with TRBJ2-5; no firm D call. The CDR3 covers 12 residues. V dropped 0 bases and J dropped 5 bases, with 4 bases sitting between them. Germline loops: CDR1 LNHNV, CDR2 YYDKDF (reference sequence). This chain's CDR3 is CATSRDVETQYF. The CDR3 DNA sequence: TGTGCCACCAGCAGAGACGTCGAGACCCAGTACTTC.

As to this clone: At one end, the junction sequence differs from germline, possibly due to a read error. CDR3 nucleotides: TGCGCCAGCAGCTTGACCGGGGAGCCGTTTTTT. This translates into CASSLTGEPFF. The chain recombines TRBV5-1 with TRBJ2-2; a weak D match, TRBD2 (5 bases). Germline V gives CDR1 SGHRS, CDR2 YFSETQ. The CDR3 length is 11 residues.

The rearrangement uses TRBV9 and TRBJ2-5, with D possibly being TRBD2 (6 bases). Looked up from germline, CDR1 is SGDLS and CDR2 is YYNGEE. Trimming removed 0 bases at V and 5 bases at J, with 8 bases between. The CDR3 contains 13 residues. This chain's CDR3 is CASSVAGVETQYF. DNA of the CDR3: TGTGCCAGCAGCGTAGCGGGGGTTGAGACCCAGTACTTC.

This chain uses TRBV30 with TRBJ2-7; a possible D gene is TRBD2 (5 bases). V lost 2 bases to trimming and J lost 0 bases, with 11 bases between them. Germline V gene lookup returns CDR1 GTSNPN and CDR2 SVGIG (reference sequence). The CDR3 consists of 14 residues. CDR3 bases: TGTGCCTGGAGTCGGGGTCCGGTCTCCTACGAGCAGTACTTC. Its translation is CAWSRGPVSYEQYF.

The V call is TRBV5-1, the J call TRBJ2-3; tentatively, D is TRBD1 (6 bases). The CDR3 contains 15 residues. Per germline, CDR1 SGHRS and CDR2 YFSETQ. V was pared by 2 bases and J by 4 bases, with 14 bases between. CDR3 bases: TGCGCCAGCAGCTTTACGACAGGCAGGGCAGATACGCAGTATTTT. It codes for CASSFTTGRADTQYF.

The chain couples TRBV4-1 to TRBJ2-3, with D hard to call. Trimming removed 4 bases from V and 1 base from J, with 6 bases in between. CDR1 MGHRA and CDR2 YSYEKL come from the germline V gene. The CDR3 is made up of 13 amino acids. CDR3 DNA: TGCGCCAGCAGCCGCGTTGGCACAGATACGCAGTATTTT. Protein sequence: CASSRVGTDTQYF.

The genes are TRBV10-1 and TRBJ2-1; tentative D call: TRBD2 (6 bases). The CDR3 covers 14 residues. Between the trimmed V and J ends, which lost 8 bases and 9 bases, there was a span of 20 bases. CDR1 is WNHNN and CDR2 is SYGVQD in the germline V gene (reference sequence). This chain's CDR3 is CASSEGPKEGEQFF. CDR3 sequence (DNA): TGCGCCAGCTCGGAGGGACCCAAAGAAGGTGAGCAGTTCTTC.

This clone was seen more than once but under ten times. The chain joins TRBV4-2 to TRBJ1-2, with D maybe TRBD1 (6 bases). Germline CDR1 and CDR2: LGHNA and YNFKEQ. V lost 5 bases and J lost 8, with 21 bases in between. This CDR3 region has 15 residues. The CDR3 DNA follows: TGTGCCAGCAGCTCCCCGGGGGCGACCCCTTTAGGCTACACCTTC. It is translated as CASSSPGATPLGYTF.

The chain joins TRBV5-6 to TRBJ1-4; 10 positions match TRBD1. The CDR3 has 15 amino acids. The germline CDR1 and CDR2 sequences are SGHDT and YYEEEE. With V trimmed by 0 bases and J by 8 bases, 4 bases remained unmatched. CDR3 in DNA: TGTGCCAGCAGCTTGGCCGGGACAGGGGAAGAAAAACTGTTTTTT. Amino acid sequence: CASSLAGTGEEKLFF.

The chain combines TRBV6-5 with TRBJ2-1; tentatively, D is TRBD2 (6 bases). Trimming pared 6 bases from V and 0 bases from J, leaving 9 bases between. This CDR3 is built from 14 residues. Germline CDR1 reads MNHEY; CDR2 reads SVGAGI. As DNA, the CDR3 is TGTGCCAGCAGCCGCGGGGACTCCTACAATGAGCAGTTCTTC. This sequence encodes CASSRGDSYNEQFF.

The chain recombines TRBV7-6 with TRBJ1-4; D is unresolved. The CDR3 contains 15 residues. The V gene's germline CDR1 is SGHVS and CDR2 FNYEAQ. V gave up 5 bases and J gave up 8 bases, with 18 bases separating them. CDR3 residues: CASSRQDLTGEKLFF. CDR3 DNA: TGTGCCAGCAGCCGGCAGGACCTAACGGGGGAAAAACTGTTTTTT.

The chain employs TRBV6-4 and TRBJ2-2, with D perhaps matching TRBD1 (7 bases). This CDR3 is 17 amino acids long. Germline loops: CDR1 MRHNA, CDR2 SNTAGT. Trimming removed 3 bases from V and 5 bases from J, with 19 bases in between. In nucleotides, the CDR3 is TGTGCCAGCAGTGAAGGATCGGGAGACAGGGTGACCGGGGAGCTGTTTTTT. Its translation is CASSEGSGDRVTGELFF.

CDR3 amino acids: CASSPAGEETQYF. CDR3 bases: TGTGCCAGCAGCCCTGCGGGGGAGGAGACCCAGTACTTC. The rearrangement joins TRBV5-4 to TRBJ2-5, with 7 bases lining up with TRBD2. J was trimmed by 5 bases and V by 4 bases; bases with no gene match: 5. Germline CDR1 is SGHNT and CDR2 is YYREEE (reference sequence). The CDR3 covers 13 residues.

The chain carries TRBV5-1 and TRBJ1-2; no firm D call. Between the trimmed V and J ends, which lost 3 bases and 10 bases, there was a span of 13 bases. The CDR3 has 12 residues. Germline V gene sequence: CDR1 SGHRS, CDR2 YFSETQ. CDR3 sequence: CASSSDTSYYTF. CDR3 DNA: TGCGCCAGCAGCTCAGACACTTCTTACTACACCTTC.

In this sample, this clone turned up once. CDR3 residues: CASSAMTSSKNIQYF. Here the CDR3 DNA reads TGCGCCAGCAGCGCTATGACTAGCTCCAAAAACATTCAGTACTTC. The gene calls are TRBV5-1 and TRBJ2-4, with 7 bases matching TRBD2. V lost 4 bases, J lost 2 bases, and 6 bases stayed unmatched. The CDR3 runs to 15 residues. The germline V gene encodes CDR1 SGHRS and CDR2 YFSETQ.

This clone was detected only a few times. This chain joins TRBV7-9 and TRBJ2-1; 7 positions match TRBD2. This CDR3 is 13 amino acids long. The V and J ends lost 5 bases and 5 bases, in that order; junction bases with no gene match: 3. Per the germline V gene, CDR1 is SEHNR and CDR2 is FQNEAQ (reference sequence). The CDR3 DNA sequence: TGTGCCAGCAGCCCAACTAGCGACAATGAGCAGTTCTTC. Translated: CASSPTSDNEQFF.

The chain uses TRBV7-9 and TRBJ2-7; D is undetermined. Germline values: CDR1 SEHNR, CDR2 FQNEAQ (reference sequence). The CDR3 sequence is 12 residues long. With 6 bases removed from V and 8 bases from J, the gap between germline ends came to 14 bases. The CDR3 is CASRLEGNQQYF. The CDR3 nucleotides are TGTGCCAGCAGGTTGGAAGGCAATCAGCAGTACTTC.